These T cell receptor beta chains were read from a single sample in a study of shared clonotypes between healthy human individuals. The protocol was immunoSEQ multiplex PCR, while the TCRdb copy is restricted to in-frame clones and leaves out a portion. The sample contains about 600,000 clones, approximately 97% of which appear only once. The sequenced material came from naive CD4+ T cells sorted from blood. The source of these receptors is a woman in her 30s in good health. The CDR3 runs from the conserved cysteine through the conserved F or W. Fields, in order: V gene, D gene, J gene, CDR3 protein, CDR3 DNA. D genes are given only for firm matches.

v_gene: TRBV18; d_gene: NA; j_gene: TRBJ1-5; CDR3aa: CASSRTVGSNQPQHF; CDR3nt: TGTGCCAGCTCCAGGACAGTCGGAAGCAATCAGCCCCAGCATTTT
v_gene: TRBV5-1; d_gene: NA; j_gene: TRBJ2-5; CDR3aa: CASSLVVREPQETQYF; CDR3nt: TGCGCCAGCAGCTTGGTGGTCAGGGAACCCCAAGAGACCCAGTACTTC
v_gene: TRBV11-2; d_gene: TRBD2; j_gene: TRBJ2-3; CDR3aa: CASSPASGLDTQYF; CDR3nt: TGTGCCAGCAGCCCCGCTAGCGGGTTAGATACGCAGTATTTT
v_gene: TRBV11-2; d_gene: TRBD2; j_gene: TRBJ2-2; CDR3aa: CASSLRPGGGANTGELFF; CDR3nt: TGTGCCAGCAGCTTAAGACCGGGAGGTGGGGCGAACACCGGGGAGCTGTTTTTT
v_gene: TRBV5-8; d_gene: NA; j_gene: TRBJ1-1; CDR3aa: CASSLVSAGLGTEAFF; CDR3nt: TGTGCCAGCAGCTTGGTTTCGGCAGGCTTGGGCACTGAAGCTTTCTTT
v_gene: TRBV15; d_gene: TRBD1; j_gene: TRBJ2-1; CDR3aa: CATSRDNGAGGYNEQFF; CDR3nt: TGTGCCACCAGCAGAGATAACGGGGCAGGGGGCTACAATGAGCAGTTCTTC
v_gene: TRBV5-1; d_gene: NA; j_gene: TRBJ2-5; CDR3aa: CASSLVSGAETQYF; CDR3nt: TGCGCCAGCAGCTTGGTATCCGGTGCCGAGACCCAGTACTTC
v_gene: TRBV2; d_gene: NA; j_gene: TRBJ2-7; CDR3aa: CASSTDSYEQYF; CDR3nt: TGTGCCAGCAGTACGGACAGCTACGAGCAGTACTTC
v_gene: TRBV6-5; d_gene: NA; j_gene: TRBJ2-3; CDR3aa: CASSYSFRVTDTQYF; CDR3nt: TGTGCCAGCAGTTACTCGTTTCGAGTGACAGATACGCAGTATTTT
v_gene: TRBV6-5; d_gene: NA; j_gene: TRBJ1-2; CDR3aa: CASSGRAYGYTF; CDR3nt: TGTGCCAGCAGCGGCAGGGCCTATGGCTACACCTTC
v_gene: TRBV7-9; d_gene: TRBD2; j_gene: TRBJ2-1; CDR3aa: CASGLAGVNEQFF; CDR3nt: TGTGCCAGCGGACTAGCGGGAGTGAATGAGCAGTTCTTC
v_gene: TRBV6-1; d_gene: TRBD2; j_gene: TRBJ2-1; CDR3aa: CASSAGLSSYNEQFF; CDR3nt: TGTGCCAGCAGTGCGGGACTATCCTCCTACAATGAGCAGTTCTTC
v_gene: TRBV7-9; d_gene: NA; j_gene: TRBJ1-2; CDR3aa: CASSLEDRGYTF; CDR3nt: TGTGCCAGCAGCTTGGAGGACCGGGGCTACACCTTC
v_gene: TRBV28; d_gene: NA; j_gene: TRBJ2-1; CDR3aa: CASGQGREFF; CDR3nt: TGTGCCAGCGGCCAAGGGCGGGAGTTCTTC
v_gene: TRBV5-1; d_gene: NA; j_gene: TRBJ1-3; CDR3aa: CASSLTPSGNTIYF; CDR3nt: TGCGCCAGCAGCTTGACTCCCTCTGGAAACACCATATATTTT
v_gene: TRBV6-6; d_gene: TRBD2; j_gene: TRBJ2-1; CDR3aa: CASSYSSGTYNEQFF; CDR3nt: TGTGCCAGCAGTTACTCTAGCGGGACATACAATGAGCAGTTCTTC
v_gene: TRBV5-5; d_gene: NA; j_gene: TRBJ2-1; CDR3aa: CASSSPWRSNEQFF; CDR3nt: TGTGCCAGCAGCTCTCCTTGGCGGTCCAATGAGCAGTTCTTC
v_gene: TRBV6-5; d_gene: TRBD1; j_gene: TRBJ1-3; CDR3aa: CASSSDRGRNTIYF; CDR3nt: TGTGCCAGCAGTTCGGACAGGGGACGAAACACCATATATTTT